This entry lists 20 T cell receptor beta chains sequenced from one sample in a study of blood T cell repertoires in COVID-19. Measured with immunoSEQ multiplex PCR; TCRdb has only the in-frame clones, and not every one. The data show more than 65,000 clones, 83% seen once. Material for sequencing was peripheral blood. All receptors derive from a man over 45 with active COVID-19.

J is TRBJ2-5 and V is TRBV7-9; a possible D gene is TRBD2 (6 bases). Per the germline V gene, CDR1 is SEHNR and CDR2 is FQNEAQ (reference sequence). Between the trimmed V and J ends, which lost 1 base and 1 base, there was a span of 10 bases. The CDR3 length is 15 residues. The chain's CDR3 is CASSLGLAPQETQYF. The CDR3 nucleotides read TGTGCCAGCAGCTTAGGCCTAGCGCCCCAAGAGACCCAGTACTTC.

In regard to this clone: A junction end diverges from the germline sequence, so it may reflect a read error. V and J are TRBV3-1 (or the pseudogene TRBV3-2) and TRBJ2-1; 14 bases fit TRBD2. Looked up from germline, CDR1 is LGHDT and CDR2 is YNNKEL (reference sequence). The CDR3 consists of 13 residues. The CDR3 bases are TGTGCCAGCAGCCAGACTAGCGGGGGGGCCAGGCTCTTC. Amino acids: CASSQTSGGARLF.

CDR3 bases: TGTGCCAGTAGTAGAGGTCGAGAGACCCAGTACTTC. Translation: CASSRGRETQYF. V usage is TRBV19 and J usage is TRBJ2-5; D unclear. The CDR3 contains 12 residues. Trimming took off 4 bases at V and 4 bases at J, with 7 bases between the two ends. CDR1 and CDR2 from the germline V gene are LNHDA and SQIVND (reference sequence).

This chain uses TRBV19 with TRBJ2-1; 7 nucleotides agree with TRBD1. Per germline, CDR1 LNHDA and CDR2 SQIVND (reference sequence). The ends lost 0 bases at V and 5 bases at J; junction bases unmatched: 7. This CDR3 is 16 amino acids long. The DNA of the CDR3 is TGTGCCAGTAGTATAGACCAACAGGGGTACGACAATGAGCAGTTCTTC. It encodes CASSIDQQGYDNEQFF.

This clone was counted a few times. DNA of the CDR3: TGTGCCTGGAGTGTCCGGGGGGATCAGCCCCAGCATTTT. It is translated as CAWSVRGDQPQHF. The chain recombines TRBV30 with TRBJ1-5, with D perhaps TRBD1 (5 bases). Trimming shortened V by 0 bases and J by 5 bases, and 8 bases separated the two germline ends. Germline-derived CDR1 and CDR2 are GTSNPN and SVGIG (reference sequence). The CDR3 is 13 residues long.

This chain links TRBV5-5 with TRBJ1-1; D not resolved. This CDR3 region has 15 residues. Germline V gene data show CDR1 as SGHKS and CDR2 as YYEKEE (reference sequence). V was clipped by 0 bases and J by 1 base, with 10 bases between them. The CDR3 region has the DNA TGTGCCAGCAGCTTGGTTGGCACCCAGAACACTGAAGCTTTCTTT. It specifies CASSLVGTQNTEAFF.

The CDR3 loop reads CASTKEGTSNEKLFF. The CDR3 nucleotides read TGTGCCAGCACCAAGGAGGGGACCTCCAATGAAAAACTGTTTTTT. J is TRBJ1-4 and V is TRBV2, with a possible D match to TRBD1 (5 bases). Germline V CDR1 and CDR2: SNHLY, FYNNEI. There are 15 residues in the CDR3. The V and J ends lost 7 bases and 5 bases respectively, with 17 bases between them.

This CDR3 reads CASSRDRGGTEAFF. The CDR3 region has the DNA TGTGCCAGCAGCCGGGACAGGGGAGGGACTGAAGCTTTCTTT. The V call is TRBV5-4, the J call TRBJ1-1; 10 nucleotides line up with TRBD1. Germline CDR1 and CDR2: SGHNT and YYREEE (reference sequence). The CDR3 is 14 amino acids. Germline trimming cut 4 bases from V and 5 bases from J; bases unmatched to any gene: 5.

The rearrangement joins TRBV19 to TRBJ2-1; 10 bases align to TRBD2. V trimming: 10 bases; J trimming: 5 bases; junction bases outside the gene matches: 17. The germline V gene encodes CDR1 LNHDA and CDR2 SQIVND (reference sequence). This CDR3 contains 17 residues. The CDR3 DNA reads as TGTGCCACTAAAAAAGCGCGGACTAGCGGCATTGACAATGAGCAGTTCTTC. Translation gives CATKKARTSGIDNEQFF.

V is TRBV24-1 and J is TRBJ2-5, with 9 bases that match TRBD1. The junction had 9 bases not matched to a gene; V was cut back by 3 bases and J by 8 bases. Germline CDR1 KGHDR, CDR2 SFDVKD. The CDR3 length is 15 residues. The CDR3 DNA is TGTGCCACCAGTGATCCCGGACAGGGGCAAGGCACCCAGTACTTC. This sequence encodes CATSDPGQGQGTQYF.

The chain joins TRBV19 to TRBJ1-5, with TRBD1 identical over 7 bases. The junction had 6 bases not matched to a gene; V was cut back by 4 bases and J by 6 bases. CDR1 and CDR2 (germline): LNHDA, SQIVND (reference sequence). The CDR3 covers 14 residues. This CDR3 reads CASSTRQGRQPQHF. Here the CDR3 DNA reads TGTGCCAGTAGTACCCGACAGGGACGTCAGCCCCAGCATTTT. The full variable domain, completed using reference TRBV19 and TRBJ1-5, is DGGITQSPKYLFRKEGQNVTLSCEQNLNHDAMYWYRQDPGQGLRLIYYSQIVNDFQKGDIAEGYSVSREKKESFPLTVTSAQKNPTAFYLCASSTRQGRQPQHFGDGTRLSIL.

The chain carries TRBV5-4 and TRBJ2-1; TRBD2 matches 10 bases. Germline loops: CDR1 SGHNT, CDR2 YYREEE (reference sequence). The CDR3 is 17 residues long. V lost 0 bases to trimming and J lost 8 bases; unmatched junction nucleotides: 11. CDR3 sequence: CASSLGTSGPRGDEQFF. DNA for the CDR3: TGTGCCAGCAGCTTGGGGACTAGCGGACCCCGGGGGGATGAGCAGTTCTTC.

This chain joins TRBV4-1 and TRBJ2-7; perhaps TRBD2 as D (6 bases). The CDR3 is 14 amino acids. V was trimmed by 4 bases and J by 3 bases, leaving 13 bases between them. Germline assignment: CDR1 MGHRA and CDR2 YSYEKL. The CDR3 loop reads CASSPAGGGYEQYF. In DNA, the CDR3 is TGCGCCAGCAGCCCCGCCGGGGGTGGCTACGAGCAGTACTTC.

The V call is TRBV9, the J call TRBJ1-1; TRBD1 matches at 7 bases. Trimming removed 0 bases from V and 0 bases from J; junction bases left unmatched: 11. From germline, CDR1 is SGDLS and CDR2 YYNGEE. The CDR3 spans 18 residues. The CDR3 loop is CASSVDMGQTYMNTEAFF. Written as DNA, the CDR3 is TGTGCCAGCAGCGTAGATATGGGACAGACCTACATGAACACTGAAGCTTTCTTT.

Here the CDR3 reads CASSKDRGRLGATNEKLFF. CDR3 in DNA: TGTGCCAGCTCAAAGGACAGGGGGCGATTAGGTGCAACTAATGAAAAACTGTTTTTT. The chain combines TRBV18 with TRBJ1-4, with 11 bases lining up with TRBD1. There are 19 residues in the CDR3. Germline values: CDR1 KGHSH, CDR2 LQKENI. The V and J ends lost 5 bases and 0 bases, in that order; junction bases with no gene match: 11.

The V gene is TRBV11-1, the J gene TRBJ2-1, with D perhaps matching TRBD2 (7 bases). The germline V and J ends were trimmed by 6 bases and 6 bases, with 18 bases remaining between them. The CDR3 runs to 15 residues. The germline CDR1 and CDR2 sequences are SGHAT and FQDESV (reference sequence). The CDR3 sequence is CASRGRFAGANEQFF. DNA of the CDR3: TGTGCCAGCAGGGGGCGGTTCGCGGGGGCCAATGAGCAGTTCTTC.

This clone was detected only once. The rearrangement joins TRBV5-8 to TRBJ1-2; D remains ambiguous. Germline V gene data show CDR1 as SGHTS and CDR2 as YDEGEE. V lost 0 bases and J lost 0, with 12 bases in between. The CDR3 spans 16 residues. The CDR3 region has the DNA TGTGCCAGCAGCTTGGATGGAGTCAACCCTAACTATGGCTACACCTTC. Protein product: CASSLDGVNPNYGYTF.

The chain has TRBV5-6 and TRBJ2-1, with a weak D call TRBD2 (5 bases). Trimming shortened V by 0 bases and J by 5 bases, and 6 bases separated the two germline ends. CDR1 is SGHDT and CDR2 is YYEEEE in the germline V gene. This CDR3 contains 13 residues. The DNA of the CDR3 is TGTGCCAGCAGCTTGGAGCGGAACAATGAGCAGTTCTTC. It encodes CASSLERNNEQFF.

The CDR3 nucleotides are TGCAGCGTTGAGAGACAGGGGAGGACCGGGGAGCTGTTTTTT. Its protein is CSVERQGRTGELFF. This chain joins TRBV29-1 and TRBJ2-2, with 8 bases aligning to TRBD1. Germline V gene data show CDR1 as SQVTM and CDR2 as ANQGSEA. The CDR3 is 14 amino acids. The trim removed 3 bases at V and 5 bases at J, leaving 5 bases unmatched.

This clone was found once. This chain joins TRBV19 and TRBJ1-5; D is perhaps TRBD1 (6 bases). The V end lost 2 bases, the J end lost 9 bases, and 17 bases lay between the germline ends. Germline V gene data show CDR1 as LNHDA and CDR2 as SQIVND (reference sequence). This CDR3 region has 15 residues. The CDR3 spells CASSIWDPRGTPQHF. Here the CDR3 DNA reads TGTGCCAGTAGTATATGGGACCCCAGGGGAACGCCCCAGCATTTT.